Listed below are T cell receptor beta chains from one sample, sequenced in a study of blood T cell repertoires in COVID-19. Data came from immunoSEQ multiplex PCR; TCRdb stores just in-frame clones and leaves some out. The table shows some 220,000 clones, with less than 90% occurring only once. What was sequenced was PBMCs or T cells enriched from blood (not recorded which). The receptors were gathered from a woman aged 25 to 45 who had recovered from COVID-19. CDR3s include the opening cysteine and the closing phenylalanine or tryptophan. The order of the fields is clone size, V gene, J gene, D gene, CDR3 protein, CDR3 DNA. A D gene is named only where the DNA matches it firmly. Size values are once, few and many counts, or a class for expanded clones, and some rows have none.

clone_size: once
v_call: TRBV10-3
j_call: TRBJ2-5
d_call: TRBD2
cdr3_aa: CAIRGLPQETQYF
cdr3_nt: TGTGCCATCAGGGGACTACCTCAAGAGACCCAGTACTTC

clone_size: NA
v_call: TRBV12-5
j_call: TRBJ1-1
d_call: TRBD1
cdr3_aa: CASGLVRDRIFSNTEAFF
cdr3_nt: TGTGCTAGTGGTTTGGTACGGGACAGGATATTTTCGAACACTGAAGCTTTCTTT

clone_size: NA
v_call: TRBV2
j_call: TRBJ2-7
d_call: TRBD2
cdr3_aa: CASSSLGGSEQYF
cdr3_nt: TGTGCCAGCAGTTCCCTCGGGGGGTCCGAGCAGTACTTC

clone_size: NA
v_call: TRBV3-1/TRBV3-2
j_call: TRBJ1-5
d_call: NA
cdr3_aa: CASSQDGPGNQPQHF
cdr3_nt: TGTGCCAGCAGCCAAGATGGGCCGGGGAATCAGCCCCAGCATTTT

clone_size: NA
v_call: TRBV18
j_call: TRBJ2-5
d_call: NA
cdr3_aa: CASSLQVQETQYF
cdr3_nt: TGTGCCAGCTCACTACAGGTTCAAGAGACCCAGTACTTC

clone_size: NA
v_call: TRBV4-1
j_call: TRBJ2-2
d_call: NA
cdr3_aa: CASSQVIGIGELFF
cdr3_nt: TGCGCCAGCAGCCAAGTTATCGGGATTGGGGAGCTGTTTTTT

clone_size: NA
v_call: TRBV5-4
j_call: TRBJ2-7
d_call: TRBD1
cdr3_aa: CASSWGQGSYEQYF
cdr3_nt: TGTGCCAGCAGCTGGGGACAGGGTTCATACGAGCAGTACTTC

clone_size: NA
v_call: TRBV10-2
j_call: TRBJ1-1
d_call: TRBD1
cdr3_aa: CASSSSTGATEAFF
cdr3_nt: TGCGCCAGCAGTTCAAGTACAGGGGCGACTGAAGCTTTCTTT

clone_size: few
v_call: TRBV7-8
j_call: TRBJ2-1
d_call: TRBD2
cdr3_aa: CASSLRGLADNEQFF
cdr3_nt: TGTGCCAGCAGCCTAAGGGGACTAGCGGACAATGAGCAGTTCTTC

clone_size: NA
v_call: TRBV7-9
j_call: TRBJ2-7
d_call: TRBD1
cdr3_aa: CASSTADRYYEQYF
cdr3_nt: TGTGCCAGCAGCACGGCGGACAGGTACTACGAGCAGTACTTC

clone_size: few
v_call: TRBV7-9
j_call: TRBJ1-1
d_call: TRBD1
cdr3_aa: CASSLTGGRGMNTEAFF
cdr3_nt: TGTGCCAGCAGCTTAACAGGGGGCCGTGGAATGAACACTGAAGCTTTCTTT

clone_size: NA
v_call: TRBV5-6
j_call: TRBJ1-5
d_call: NA
cdr3_aa: CASSSGQRDQPQHF
cdr3_nt: TGTGCCAGCAGCTCGGGACAACGGGATCAGCCCCAGCATTTT

clone_size: NA
v_call: TRBV7-6
j_call: TRBJ2-1
d_call: NA
cdr3_aa: CASSLVGPLAYNEQFF
cdr3_nt: TGTGCCAGCAGCTTAGTTGGCCCCCTCGCCTACAATGAGCAGTTCTTC

clone_size: few
v_call: TRBV2
j_call: TRBJ1-1
d_call: NA
cdr3_aa: CASYRDGANTEAFF
cdr3_nt: TGTGCCAGCTACCGCGATGGGGCGAACACTGAAGCTTTCTTT

clone_size: NA
v_call: TRBV29-1
j_call: TRBJ1-1
d_call: NA
cdr3_aa: CSVDLSQGPKTEAFF
cdr3_nt: TGCAGCGTTGACTTGTCGCAGGGGCCAAAGACTGAAGCTTTCTTT

clone_size: once
v_call: TRBV4-1
j_call: TRBJ2-5
d_call: NA
cdr3_aa: CASSQWGRGVETQYF
cdr3_nt: TGCGCCAGCAGCCAATGGGGCAGGGGAGTGGAGACCCAGTACTTC

clone_size: once
v_call: TRBV6-5
j_call: TRBJ2-7
d_call: TRBD1
cdr3_aa: CASSYSRGHTYEQYF
cdr3_nt: TGTGCCAGCAGTTACTCCAGGGGGCATACCTACGAGCAGTACTTC

clone_size: NA
v_call: TRBV5-1
j_call: TRBJ1-5
d_call: NA
cdr3_aa: CASSLGLQNQPQHF
cdr3_nt: TGCGCCAGCAGCTTGGGTCTTCAGAATCAGCCCCAGCATTTT

clone_size: many
v_call: TRBV4-3
j_call: TRBJ2-7
d_call: NA
cdr3_aa: CASSQVSGFSYEQYF
cdr3_nt: TGCGCCAGCAGCCAAGTATCGGGATTCTCCTACGAGCAGTACTTC

clone_size: NA
v_call: TRBV12-3/TRBV12-4
j_call: TRBJ1-5
d_call: TRBD1
cdr3_aa: CASSSGGGQPQHF
cdr3_nt: TGTGCCAGCAGTTCAGGGGGCGGGCAGCCCCAGCATTTT

clone_size: NA
v_call: TRBV6-2/TRBV6-3
j_call: TRBJ1-2
d_call: TRBD1
cdr3_aa: CASSGDREIDYGYTF
cdr3_nt: TGTGCCAGCAGTGGAGACAGGGAGATTGATTATGGCTACACCTTC

clone_size: NA
v_call: TRBV29-1
j_call: TRBJ1-1
d_call: NA
cdr3_aa: CSVTDTEAFF
cdr3_nt: TGCAGCGTCACGGACACTGAAGCTTTCTTT

clone_size: NA
v_call: TRBV19
j_call: TRBJ2-1
d_call: TRBD1
cdr3_aa: CATGQGARDEQFF
cdr3_nt: TGTGCGACGGGACAGGGGGCTCGGGATGAGCAGTTCTTC

clone_size: NA
v_call: TRBV4-2
j_call: TRBJ2-3
d_call: NA
cdr3_aa: CASSQEPGYSDTQYF
cdr3_nt: TGTGCCAGCAGCCAAGAGCCAGGGTATTCAGATACGCAGTATTTT

clone_size: NA
v_call: TRBV18
j_call: TRBJ1-2
d_call: TRBD1
cdr3_aa: CASSPTGVNYGYTF
cdr3_nt: TGTGCCAGCTCCCCGACAGGGGTAAACTATGGCTACACCTTC

clone_size: NA
v_call: TRBV29-1
j_call: TRBJ1-5
d_call: NA
cdr3_aa: CSVGGGQLGNQPQHF
cdr3_nt: TGCAGCGTTGGCGGGGGGCAATTGGGAAATCAGCCCCAGCATTTT

clone_size: NA
v_call: TRBV5-1
j_call: TRBJ1-4
d_call: TRBD1
cdr3_aa: CASHRSGQLERKDEKLFF
cdr3_nt: TGCGCCAGCCATCGTTCGGGACAGCTCGAAAGAAAGGATGAAAAACTGTTTTTT

clone_size: NA
v_call: TRBV18
j_call: TRBJ1-2
d_call: NA
cdr3_aa: CASSPPGGQAHYGYTF
cdr3_nt: TGTGCCAGCTCACCACCCGGTGGCCAGGCTCACTATGGCTACACCTTC

clone_size: NA
v_call: TRBV3-1/TRBV3-2
j_call: TRBJ1-1
d_call: NA
cdr3_aa: CASSPGVDTEAFF
cdr3_nt: TGTGCCAGCAGCCCAGGGGTCGACACTGAAGCTTTCTTT

clone_size: NA
v_call: TRBV5-1
j_call: TRBJ1-5
d_call: NA
cdr3_aa: CASSPQGPEPQHF
cdr3_nt: TGCGCCAGCAGCCCCCAGGGGCCGGAGCCCCAGCATTTT

clone_size: NA
v_call: TRBV6-5
j_call: TRBJ1-1
d_call: NA
cdr3_aa: CASTRLKNTEAFF
cdr3_nt: TGTGCCAGCACCAGACTGAAGAACACTGAAGCTTTCTTT

clone_size: NA
v_call: TRBV7-8
j_call: TRBJ1-5
d_call: TRBD1
cdr3_aa: CASTWQGAQPQHF
cdr3_nt: TGTGCCAGCACCTGGCAGGGGGCTCAGCCCCAGCATTTT

clone_size: NA
v_call: TRBV4-1
j_call: TRBJ1-6
d_call: TRBD1
cdr3_aa: CASSQALGTGSNSPLHF
cdr3_nt: TGCGCCAGCAGCCAAGCCCTCGGGACAGGGTCGAATTCACCCCTCCACTTT

clone_size: NA
v_call: TRBV4-1
j_call: TRBJ2-7
d_call: NA
cdr3_aa: CASSQDGYEQYF
cdr3_nt: TGCGCCAGCAGCCAAGACGGGTACGAGCAGTACTTC

clone_size: NA
v_call: TRBV7-3
j_call: TRBJ2-5
d_call: NA
cdr3_aa: CASSTNRDDGTQYF
cdr3_nt: TGTGCCAGCAGCACCAACAGGGACGATGGGACCCAGTACTTC

clone_size: once
v_call: TRBV3-1/TRBV3-2
j_call: TRBJ2-1
d_call: TRBD2
cdr3_aa: CASSQFPGGGVDEQFF
cdr3_nt: TGTGCCAGCAGCCAATTTCCCGGCGGGGGGGTCGATGAGCAGTTCTTC

clone_size: NA
v_call: TRBV4-3
j_call: TRBJ2-2
d_call: NA
cdr3_aa: CASSRSRSTGELFF
cdr3_nt: TGCGCCAGCAGCCGCAGCAGGTCGACCGGGGAGCTGTTTTTT

clone_size: few
v_call: TRBV4-1
j_call: TRBJ1-6
d_call: NA
cdr3_aa: CASALGQYSPLHF
cdr3_nt: TGCGCCAGCGCGCTGGGGCAATATTCACCCCTCCACTTT

clone_size: NA
v_call: TRBV24-1
j_call: TRBJ1-2
d_call: TRBD1
cdr3_aa: CATSDPGTGGGYTF
cdr3_nt: TGTGCCACCAGTGACCCTGGGACAGGGGGAGGCTACACCTTC